Listed below are T cell receptor beta chains from one sample, sequenced in a study of cytomegalovirus exposure and HLA in healthy donors. Repertoires were generated with immunoSEQ multiplex PCR, while TCRdb's copy carries only in-frame clones and drops some. The table shows around 210,000 clones, with 75% to 85% occurring only once. The sample comprised PBMCs. The receptors were sampled from a male donor in good health and CMV-seropositive. Each CDR3 is given with its conserved first and last residue. The D gene is left open where the match is weak. Part of the rows lack a size; the others show once, few, many or a class for expanded clones.

clone_size	v_call	d_call	j_call	cdr3_aa	cdr3_nt
.	TRBV5-1	TRBD2	TRBJ2-5	CASSLERGGSRAQYF	TGCGCCAGCAGCTTGGAGCGGGGTGGAAGTAGGGCCCAGTACTTC
.	TRBV30	.	TRBJ2-5	CAWSGSRETQYF	TGTGCCTGGAGTGGCTCACGGGAGACCCAGTACTTC
.	TRBV18	.	TRBJ1-2	CASSGQGNYGYTF	TGTGCCAGCTCAGGCCAGGGGAACTATGGCTACACCTTC
few	TRBV28	TRBD1	TRBJ1-1	CASRRDRGRTEAFF	TGTGCCAGCCGCCGGGACAGGGGGAGGACTGAAGCTTTCTTT
.	TRBV28	TRBD1	TRBJ2-7	CASSSLGTGIHEQYF	TGTGCCAGCAGTTCATTAGGGACAGGTATTCACGAGCAGTACTTC
.	TRBV28	.	TRBJ2-1	CASSLFQGRGSYNEQFF	TGTGCCAGCAGTTTATTTCAGGGAAGGGGCTCCTACAATGAGCAGTTCTTC
.	TRBV28	TRBD1	TRBJ1-4	CASTLDREGKLFF	TGTGCCAGCACCCTGGACAGGGAGGGAAAACTGTTTTTT
.	TRBV19	TRBD1	TRBJ2-4	CASSGRDRGFRGAIAKNIQYF	TGTGCCAGTAGTGGTCGGGACAGGGGCTTCCGGGGAGCTATAGCCAAAAACATTCAGTACTTC
.	TRBV6-1	.	TRBJ2-3	CASRETAVAEYF	TGTGCCAGCAGAGAAACAGCGGTGGCGGAGTATTTT
.	TRBV2	.	TRBJ1-3	CASTRGNTIYF	TGTGCCAGCACCAGGGGAAACACCATATATTTT
.	TRBV6-1	.	TRBJ1-1	CASSELSEAFF	TGTGCCAGCAGTGAGTTGAGTGAAGCTTTCTTT
.	TRBV11-3	TRBD1	TRBJ2-3	CASSNRGRSITDTQYF	TGTGCCAGCAGCAACAGGGGAAGGAGCATCACAGATACGCAGTATTTT